This TCR beta chain was captured in a study of regulatory T cells in long-lasting Graves disease. This clonotype showed up many times. Time point noted: newly diagnosed GD, antithyroid drugs for less than 3 months. PBMC-extracted RNA yielded the TCR library. The CDR3 is 14 residues long. V dropped 7 bases and J dropped 10; count of bases not matched to a gene: 7. Arm-PCR of CDR3 regions and iRepertoire HTBI primers were the basis on which TCR beta libraries were built. Each CDR3 protein gets one entry after TCRdb re-called the multiplex PCR reads with MiXCR. The sample has about 530,000 distinct CDR3 sequences, 15% to 20% seen once. These same data were also listed under a study on T cells in Graves' hyperthyroidism and ophthalmopathy. That source adds: With the HTBI primer set, the TCR CDR3 went through a first round of RT-PCR.

Specimen: peripheral blood mononuclear cells (PBMCs), collected at new diagnosis, from a patient treated with antithyroid drugs. The chain joins TRBV12-3 or TRBV12-4 to TRBJ1-6, with 10 bases matching TRBD1. The source of this sequence is a woman aged 35-65 years with Graves disease. The CDR3 region is CASTQGTGASPLHF. As DNA, the CDR3 is TGTGCCAGCACCCAGGGGACAGGGGCCTCACCCCTCCACTTT.